This T cell receptor (beta chain) stems from a study of blood T cell repertoires in COVID-19. V was clipped by 4 bases and J by 6 bases; unmatched bases: 7. Germline V gene data show CDR1 as SGHTA and CDR2 as FQGNSA. There are 16 residues in the CDR3. Original methodology: Amplification of reference gene primers provided the estimated nucleated cell counts. Repertoires were generated with immunoSEQ multiplex PCR, while TCRdb's copy carries only in-frame clones and drops some. V and J calls and clone size follow that table, whereas D and trimming were derived from the DNA. The sample records about 350,000 clones, about 87% being singletons.

This rearrangement joins TRBV7-2 to TRBJ2-1; 12 nucleotides agree with TRBD2. The material sequenced was peripheral blood. The TCR was taken from a man aged 30 to 45 with COVID-19, enrolled during active disease. Written as DNA, the CDR3 is TGTGCCAGCAGCTACATACTAGCGGGGGGAGGCAATGAGCAGTTCTTC. This codes for CASSYILAGGGNEQFF.